This T cell receptor (beta chain) was sequenced in a study of blood T cell repertoires in COVID-19. Study information: COVID-19 samples collected from the United States, Italy and Spain covered acute and convalescent phases. PBMCs, B-cell-depleted T cells, or T cells were the source of the cDNA or gDNA that made up the material.

Original methodology: It was from reference gene primer amplification that nucleated cell counts were estimated. TCRdb keeps only in-frame clones here, not all; method: immunoSEQ multiplex PCR. D and trimming come from the DNA, and the V and J calls and clone size come from that table. Of fewer than 200,000 clones in the sample, around 76% were seen once. The sequenced material came from peripheral blood. The receptor was isolated from a woman between 45 and 65 years old with active or convalescent COVID-19.

The CDR3 protein is CASSYSDRKVSEAFF. CDR3 nucleotide sequence: TGTGCCAGCAGTTACTCCGACAGGAAAGTGTCTGAAGCTTTCTTT. The gene calls are TRBV6-2 or TRBV6-3 and TRBJ1-1; D perhaps matches TRBD1 (6 bases). CDR3 size: 15 residues. V was shortened by 0 bases and J by 6 bases, with 14 bases between the two germline ends. The germline gives CDR1 MNHEY, CDR2 SVGEGT.